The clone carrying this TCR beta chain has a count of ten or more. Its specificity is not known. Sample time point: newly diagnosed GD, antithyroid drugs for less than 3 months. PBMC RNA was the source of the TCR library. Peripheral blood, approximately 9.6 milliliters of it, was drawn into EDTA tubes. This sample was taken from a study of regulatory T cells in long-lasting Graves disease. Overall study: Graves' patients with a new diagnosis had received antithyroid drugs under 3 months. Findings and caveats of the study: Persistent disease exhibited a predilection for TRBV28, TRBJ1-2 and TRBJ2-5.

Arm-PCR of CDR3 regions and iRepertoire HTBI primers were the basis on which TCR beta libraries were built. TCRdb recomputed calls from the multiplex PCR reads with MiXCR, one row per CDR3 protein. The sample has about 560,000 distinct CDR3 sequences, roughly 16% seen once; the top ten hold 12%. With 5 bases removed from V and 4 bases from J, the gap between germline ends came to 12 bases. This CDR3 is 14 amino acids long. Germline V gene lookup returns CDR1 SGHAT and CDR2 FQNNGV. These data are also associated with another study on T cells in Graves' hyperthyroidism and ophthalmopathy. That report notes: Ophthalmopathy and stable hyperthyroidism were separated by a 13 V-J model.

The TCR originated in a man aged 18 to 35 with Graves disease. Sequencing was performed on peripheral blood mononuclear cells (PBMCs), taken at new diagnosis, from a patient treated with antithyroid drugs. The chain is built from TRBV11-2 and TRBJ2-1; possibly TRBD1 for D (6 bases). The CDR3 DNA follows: TGTGCCAGCAGCCAAACGCAGGGGTACAATGAGCAGTTCTTC. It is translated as CASSQTQGYNEQFF.